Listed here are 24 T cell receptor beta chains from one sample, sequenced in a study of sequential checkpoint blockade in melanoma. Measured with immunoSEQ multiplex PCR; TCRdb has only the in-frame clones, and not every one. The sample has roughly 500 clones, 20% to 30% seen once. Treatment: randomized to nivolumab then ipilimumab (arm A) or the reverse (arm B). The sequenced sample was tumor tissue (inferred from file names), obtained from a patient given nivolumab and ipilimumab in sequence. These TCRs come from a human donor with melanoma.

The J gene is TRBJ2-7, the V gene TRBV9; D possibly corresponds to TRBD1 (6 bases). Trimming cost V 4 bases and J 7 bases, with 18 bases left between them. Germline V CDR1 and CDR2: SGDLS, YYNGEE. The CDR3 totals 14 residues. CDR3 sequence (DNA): TGTGCCAGCAGCATCGGACAGCCGCAAGGGGAGCAGTACTTC. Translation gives CASSIGQPQGEQYF.

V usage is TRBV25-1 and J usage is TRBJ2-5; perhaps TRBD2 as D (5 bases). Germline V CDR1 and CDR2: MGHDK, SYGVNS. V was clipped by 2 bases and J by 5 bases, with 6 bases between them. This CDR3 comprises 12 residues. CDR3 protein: CASSEPGETQYF. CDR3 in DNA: TGTGCCAGCAGTGAACCGGGGGAGACCCAGTACTTC. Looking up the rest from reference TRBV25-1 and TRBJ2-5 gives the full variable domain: EADIYQTPRYLVIGTGKKITLECSQTMGHDKMYWYQQDPGMELHLIHYSYGVNSTEKGDLSSESTVSRIRTEHFPLTLESARPSHTSQYLCASSEPGETQYFGPGTRLLVL.

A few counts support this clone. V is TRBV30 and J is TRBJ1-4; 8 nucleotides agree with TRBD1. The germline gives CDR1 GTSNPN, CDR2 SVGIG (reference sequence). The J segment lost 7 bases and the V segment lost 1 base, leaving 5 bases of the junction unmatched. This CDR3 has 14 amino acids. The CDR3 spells CAWSAGTGLEKLFF. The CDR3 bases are TGTGCCTGGAGTGCCGGGACAGGCCTTGAAAAACTGTTTTTT.

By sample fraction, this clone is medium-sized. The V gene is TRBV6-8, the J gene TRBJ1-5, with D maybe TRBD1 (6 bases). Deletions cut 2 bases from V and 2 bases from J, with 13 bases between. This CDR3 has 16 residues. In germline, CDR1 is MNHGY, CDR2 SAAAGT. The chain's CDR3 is CASSYAKGGGNQPQHF. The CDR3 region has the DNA TGTGCCAGCAGTTACGCCAAAGGGGGAGGCAATCAGCCCCAGCATTTT.

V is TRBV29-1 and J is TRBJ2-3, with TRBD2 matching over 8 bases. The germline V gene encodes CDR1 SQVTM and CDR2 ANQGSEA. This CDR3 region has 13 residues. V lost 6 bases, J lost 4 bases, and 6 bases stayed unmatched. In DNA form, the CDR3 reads TGCAGCGTGAGGGGGACTAGAGCAGATACGCAGTATTTT. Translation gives CSVRGTRADTQYF.

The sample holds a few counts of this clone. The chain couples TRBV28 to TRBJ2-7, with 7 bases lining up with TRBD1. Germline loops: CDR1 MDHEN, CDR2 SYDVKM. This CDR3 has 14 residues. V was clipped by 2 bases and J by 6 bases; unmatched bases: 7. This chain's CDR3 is CASSLKGAKVEQYF. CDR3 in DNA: TGTGCCAGCAGTTTAAAGGGGGCCAAGGTCGAGCAGTACTTC.

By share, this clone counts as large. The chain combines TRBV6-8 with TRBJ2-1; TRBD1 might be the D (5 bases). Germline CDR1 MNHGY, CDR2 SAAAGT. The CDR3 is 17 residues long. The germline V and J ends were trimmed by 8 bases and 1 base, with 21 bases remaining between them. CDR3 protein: CASHEAPDRRSYNEQFF. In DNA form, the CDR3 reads TGTGCCAGCCACGAGGCCCCTGACAGACGGTCCTACAATGAGCAGTTCTTC.

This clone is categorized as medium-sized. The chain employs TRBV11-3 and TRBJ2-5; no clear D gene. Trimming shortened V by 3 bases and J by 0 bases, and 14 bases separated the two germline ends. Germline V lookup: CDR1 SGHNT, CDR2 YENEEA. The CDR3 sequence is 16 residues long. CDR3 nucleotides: TGTGCCAGCAGCTTCGGCACGACGCCATACCAAGAGACCCAGTACTTC. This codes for CASSFGTTPYQETQYF.

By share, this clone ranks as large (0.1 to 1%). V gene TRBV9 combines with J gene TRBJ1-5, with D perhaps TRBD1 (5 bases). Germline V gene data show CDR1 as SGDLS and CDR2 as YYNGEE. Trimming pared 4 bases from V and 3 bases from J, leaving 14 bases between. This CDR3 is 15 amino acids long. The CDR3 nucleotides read TGTGCCAGCAGCCCATTCCGGGACCCCAATCAGCCCCAGCATTTT. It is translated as CASSPFRDPNQPQHF.

CDR3 amino acids: CASSDTGDGQSPLHF. The CDR3 DNA reads as TGTGCCAGCAGTGATACCGGGGACGGGCAGTCACCCCTCCACTTT. J is TRBJ1-6 and V is TRBV6-8; weak D call: TRBD1 (5 bases). V was trimmed by 5 bases and J by 10 bases, leaving 18 bases between them. CDR1 MNHGY and CDR2 SAAAGT come from the germline V gene. The CDR3 is 15 residues long.

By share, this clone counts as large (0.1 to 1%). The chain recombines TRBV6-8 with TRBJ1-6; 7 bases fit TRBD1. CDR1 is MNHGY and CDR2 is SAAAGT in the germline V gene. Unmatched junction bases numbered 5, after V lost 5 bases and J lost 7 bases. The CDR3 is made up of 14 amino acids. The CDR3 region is CASSDRVGNSPLHF. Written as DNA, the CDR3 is TGTGCCAGCAGTGACAGGGTAGGGAATTCACCCCTCCACTTT.

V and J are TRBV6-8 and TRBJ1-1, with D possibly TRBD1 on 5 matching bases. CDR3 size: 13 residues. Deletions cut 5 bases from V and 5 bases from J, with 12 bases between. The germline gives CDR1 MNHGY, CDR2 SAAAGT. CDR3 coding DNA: TGTGCCAGCAGTCACTTGGGGGGGACTGAAGCTTTCTTT. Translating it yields CASSHLGGTEAFF.

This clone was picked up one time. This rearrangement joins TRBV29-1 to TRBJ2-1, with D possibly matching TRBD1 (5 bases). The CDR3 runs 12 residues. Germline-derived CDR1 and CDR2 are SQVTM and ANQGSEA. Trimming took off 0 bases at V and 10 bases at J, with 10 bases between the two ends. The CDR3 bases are TGCAGCGTTGAAGATTGGGGCTCCGAGCAGTTCTTC. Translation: CSVEDWGSEQFF.

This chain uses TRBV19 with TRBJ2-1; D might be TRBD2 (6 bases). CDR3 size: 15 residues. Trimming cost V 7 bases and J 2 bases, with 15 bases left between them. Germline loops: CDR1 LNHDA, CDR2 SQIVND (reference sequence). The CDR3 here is CASTDRDSTYNEQFF. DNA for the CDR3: TGTGCCAGTACGGACCGGGACTCTACCTACAATGAGCAGTTCTTC. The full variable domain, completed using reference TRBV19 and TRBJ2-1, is DGGITQSPKYLFRKEGQNVTLSCEQNLNHDAMYWYRQDPGQGLRLIYYSQIVNDFQKGDIAEGYSVSREKKESFPLTVTSAQKNPTAFYLCASTDRDSTYNEQFFGPGTRLTVL.

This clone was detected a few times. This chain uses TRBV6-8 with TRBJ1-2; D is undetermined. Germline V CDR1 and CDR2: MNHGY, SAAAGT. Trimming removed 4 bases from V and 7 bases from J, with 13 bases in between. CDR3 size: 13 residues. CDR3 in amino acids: CASSLDGPSGYTF. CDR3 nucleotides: TGTGCCAGCAGTTTGGACGGCCCTTCTGGCTACACCTTC.

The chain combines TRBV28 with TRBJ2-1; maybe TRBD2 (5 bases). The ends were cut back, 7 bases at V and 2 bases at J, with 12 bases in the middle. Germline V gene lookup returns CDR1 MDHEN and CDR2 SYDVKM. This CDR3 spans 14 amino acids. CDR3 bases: TGTGCCAGCAAAAGTAGCGACGCCTACAATGAGCAGTTCTTC. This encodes CASKSSDAYNEQFF. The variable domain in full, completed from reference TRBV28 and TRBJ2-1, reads DVKVTQSSRYLVKRTGEKVFLECVQDMDHENMFWYRQDPGLGLRLIYFSYDVKMKEKGDIPEGYSVSREKKERFSLILESASTNQTSMYLCASKSSDAYNEQFFGPGTRLTVL.

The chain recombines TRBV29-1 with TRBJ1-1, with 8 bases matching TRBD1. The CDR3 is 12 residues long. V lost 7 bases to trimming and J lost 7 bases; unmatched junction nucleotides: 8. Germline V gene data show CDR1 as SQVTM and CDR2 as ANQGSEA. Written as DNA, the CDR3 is TGCAGCGCAAGAGGACAGGGCAGTGAAGCTTTCTTT. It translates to CSARGQGSEAFF. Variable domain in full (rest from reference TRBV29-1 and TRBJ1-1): SAVISQKPSRDICQRGTSLTIQCQVDSQVTMMFWYRQQPGQSLTLIATANQGSEATYESGFVIDKFPISRPNLTFSTLTVSNMSPEDSSIYLCSARGQGSEAFFGQGTRLTVV.

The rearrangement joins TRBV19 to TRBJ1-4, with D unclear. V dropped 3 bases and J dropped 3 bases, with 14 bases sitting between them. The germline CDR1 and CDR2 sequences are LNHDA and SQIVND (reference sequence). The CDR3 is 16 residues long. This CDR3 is CASSMGAGVSNEKLFF. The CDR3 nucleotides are TGTGCCAGTAGTATGGGTGCGGGCGTTTCTAATGAAAAACTGTTTTTT.

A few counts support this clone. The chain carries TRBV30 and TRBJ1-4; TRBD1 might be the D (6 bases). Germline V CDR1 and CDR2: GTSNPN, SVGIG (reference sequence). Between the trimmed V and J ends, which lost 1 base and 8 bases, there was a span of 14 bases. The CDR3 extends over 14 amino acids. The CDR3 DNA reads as TGTGCCTGGAGTGCCCCAGGGGCTGGCGAAAAACTGTTTTTT. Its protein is CAWSAPGAGEKLFF.

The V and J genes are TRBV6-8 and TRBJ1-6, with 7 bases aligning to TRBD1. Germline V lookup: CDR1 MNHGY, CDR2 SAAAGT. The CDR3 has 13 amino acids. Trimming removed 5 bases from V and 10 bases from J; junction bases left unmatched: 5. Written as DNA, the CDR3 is TGTGCCAGCAGTGACAGGGCCGAGTCACCCCTCCACTTT. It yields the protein CASSDRAESPLHF.

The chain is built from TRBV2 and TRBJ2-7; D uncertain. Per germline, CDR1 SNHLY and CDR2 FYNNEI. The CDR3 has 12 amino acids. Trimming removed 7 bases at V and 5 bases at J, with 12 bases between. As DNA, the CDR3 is TGTGCCAGCATCGAAACCACTCACGAGCAGTACTTC. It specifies CASIETTHEQYF.

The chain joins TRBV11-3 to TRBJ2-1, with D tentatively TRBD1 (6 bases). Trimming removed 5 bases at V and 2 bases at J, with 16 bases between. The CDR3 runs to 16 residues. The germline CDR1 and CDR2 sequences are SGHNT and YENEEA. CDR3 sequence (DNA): TGTGCCAGCAGCCCTAGAGGCAGGGGAGCCTACAATGAGCAGTTCTTC. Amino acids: CASSPRGRGAYNEQFF. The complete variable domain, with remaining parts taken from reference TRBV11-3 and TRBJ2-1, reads EAGVVQSPRYKIIEKKQPVAFWCNPISGHNTLYWYLQNLGQGPELLIRYENEEAVDDSQLPKDRFSAERLKGVDSTLKIQPAELGDSAVYLCASSPRGRGAYNEQFFGPGTRLTVL.

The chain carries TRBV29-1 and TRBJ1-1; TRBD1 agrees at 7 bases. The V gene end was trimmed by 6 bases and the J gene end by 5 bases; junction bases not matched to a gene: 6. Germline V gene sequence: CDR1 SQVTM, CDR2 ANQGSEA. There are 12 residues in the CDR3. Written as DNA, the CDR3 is TGCAGCGTCCAGGGGGGTTCGACTGAAGCTTTCTTT. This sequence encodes CSVQGGSTEAFF.

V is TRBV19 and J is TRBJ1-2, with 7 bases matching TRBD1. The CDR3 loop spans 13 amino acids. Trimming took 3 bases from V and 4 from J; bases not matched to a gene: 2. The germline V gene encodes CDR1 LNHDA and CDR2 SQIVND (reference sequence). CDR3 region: CASSIRQGYGYTF. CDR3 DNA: TGTGCCAGTAGTATCCGACAGGGCTATGGCTACACCTTC.